The rows below give T cell receptor beta chains drawn from one sample of a study of blood T cell repertoires in COVID-19. TCRdb's copy holds only in-frame clones and misses some; the assay was immunoSEQ multiplex PCR. The sample gives fewer than 250,000 clones, roughly 87% of which show up once; 7.2% is in the top ten. Sequenced material: PBMCs or T cells enriched from blood (not recorded which). The receptors originated from a young man in a cohort exposed to, infected with or recovered from COVID-19 (not recorded which). The CDR3 runs from the conserved cysteine through the conserved F or W. A D gene is named only where the DNA matches it firmly. A clone size is listed for some rows: how often the clone was seen (once, few, many), or a class if it is expanded.

>TRBD1|TRBV28|.|TRBJ2-7|15
TGTGCCAGCAGTAAAAGCCGCGCAGGGGGCTACGAGCAGTACTTC
CASSKSRAGGYEQYF
>.|TRBV9|.|TRBJ2-2|12
TGTGCCAGCAGCCCCCGCGCGGGGGAGCTGTTTTTT
CASSPRAGELFF
>TRBD2|TRBV18|.|TRBJ2-7|17
TGTGCCAGCTCCCAGGGGGGCGCTAGCGGGACGGCCTACGAGCAGTACTTC
CASSQGGASGTAYEQYF
>.|TRBV25-1|.|TRBJ1-2|15
TGTGCCAGCAGTGAATACTGGGGGGGATATGGTGGCTACACCTTC
CASSEYWGGYGGYTF
>.|TRBV12-2|.|TRBJ1-1|14
TGTGCAAGTCGCTTGACAGGGGGGGGCACTGAAGCTTTCTTT
CASRLTGGGTEAFF
>.|TRBV25-1|.|TRBJ2-3|13
TGTGCCAGCAGTGATGGCAGAGGAGATACGCAGTATTTT
CASSDGRGDTQYF
>.|TRBV9|.|TRBJ1-1|13
TGTGCCAGCAGCGTCAGTCGGAACACTGAAGCTTTCTTT
CASSVSRNTEAFF
>.|TRBV12-3/TRBV12-4|.|TRBJ2-7|13
TGTGCCAGCAGTCTCGGGACACCTTACGAGCAGTACTTC
CASSLGTPYEQYF
>.|TRBV12-3/TRBV12-4|.|TRBJ2-5|13
TGTGCCAGCAGTTTTTCTATGCAAGAGACCCAGTACTTC
CASSFSMQETQYF
>.|TRBV15|.|TRBJ1-5|14
TGTGCCACCAGCAGATGGCGACAACAGGGGCCCCAGCATTTT
CATSRWRQQGPQHF
>TRBD1|TRBV10-3|.|TRBJ1-1|14
TGTGCCATCAGTGACCCCGGACAGGGCTCTGAAGCTTTCTTT
CAISDPGQGSEAFF
>TRBD1|TRBV28|.|TRBJ2-7|14
TGTGCCAGCAGAGTTCCAAGGGACAGGGGCGAGCAGTACTTC
CASRVPRDRGEQYF
>TRBD1|TRBV28|.|TRBJ1-1|16
TGTGCCAGCAGTAGTGGGGACAGGGTCATGAACACTGAAGCTTTCTTT
CASSSGDRVMNTEAFF
>.|TRBV4-1|.|TRBJ1-6|16
TGCGCCAGCAGCTTCGACAGGACGGGTTATAATTCACCCCTCCACTTT
CASSFDRTGYNSPLHF
>TRBD2|TRBV15|.|TRBJ2-1|14
TGTGCCACCAGTAGCGGGAGCTCCTACAATGAGCAGTTCTTC
CATSSGSSYNEQFF
>.|TRBV5-1|.|TRBJ1-5|16
TGCGCCAGCAGCTCGGACGGATCAGCAATCAGCGGACCCCAGCATTTT
CASSSDGSAISGPQHF
>TRBD1|TRBV15|once|TRBJ1-1|13
TGTGCCACAAATCGACAGGGGCGCACTGAAGCTTTCTTT
CATNRQGRTEAFF
>TRBD1|TRBV5-1|.|TRBJ2-7|14
TGCGCCAGCAGCTTGGGACAGGGGTTGCGCGAGCAGTACTTC
CASSLGQGLREQYF
>.|TRBV2|medium-sized|TRBJ2-2|14
TGTGCCAGCAGTGAGCTAGTCCTCACCGGGGAGCTGTTTTTT
CASSELVLTGELFF
>TRBD2|TRBV18|once|TRBJ2-2|14
TGTGCCAGCTCACCAGAGCTAGCGGCCGGGGAGCTGTTTTTT
CASSPELAAGELFF
>.|TRBV6-2/TRBV6-3|.|TRBJ1-2|13
TGTGCCAGCAGCACACAGAGTATGGCTGGCTACACCTTC
CASSTQSMAGYTF
>TRBD2|TRBV9|.|TRBJ2-1|17
TGTGCCAGCAGCGGTCAAGTAGCGGGAGGGGGTAGGAATGAGCAGTTCTTC
CASSGQVAGGGRNEQFF
>TRBD1|TRBV5-1|.|TRBJ2-3|14
TGCGCCAGCAGCAATGGACAGGGAGCAGATACGCAGTATTTT
CASSNGQGADTQYF
>.|TRBV9|.|TRBJ1-2|14
TGTGCCAGCAGCGCTGGTGGGGAGAACTATGGCTACACCTTC
CASSAGGENYGYTF
>TRBD1|TRBV28|.|TRBJ1-5|17
TGTGCCAGCGTCGGGACAGGGTGGGAGGGAATGAGTCAGCCCCAGCATTTT
CASVGTGWEGMSQPQHF
>.|TRBV28|.|TRBJ2-7|15
TGTGCCAGCATTCCATTGGTAACCAGCTCCTACGAGCAGTACTTC
CASIPLVTSSYEQYF
>TRBD1|TRBV7-9|.|TRBJ2-5|16
TGTGCCAGCAGTTTACCGGGACAGGGTAGGAGAGAGACCCAGTACTTC
CASSLPGQGRRETQYF
>TRBD2|TRBV7-2|.|TRBJ2-7|15
TGTGCCAGCAGCCCTAGAGGGGCGGGAGAAGGGAAGCAGTACTTC
CASSPRGAGEGKQYF
>.|TRBV2|.|TRBJ1-6|14
TGTGCCAGCAGTGTGTCGGTTCTTAATTCACCCCTCCACTTT
CASSVSVLNSPLHF
>TRBD2|TRBV28|.|TRBJ2-5|13
TGTGCCAGCACGGGAGGCCCCCCAGAGACCCAGTACTTC
CASTGGPPETQYF
>TRBD1|TRBV5-1|.|TRBJ1-3|17
TGCGCCAGCAGCTGGGGCACTCCAGGGGGCTCTGGAAACACCATATATTTT
CASSWGTPGGSGNTIYF
>.|TRBV9|.|TRBJ2-7|13
TGTGCCAGCAGCGTAGCCGACTACTACGAGCAGTACTTC
CASSVADYYEQYF
>TRBD2|TRBV28|once|TRBJ2-7|13
TGTGCCAGCACCTGGGGGGGAGGCTACGAGCAGTACTTC
CASTWGGGYEQYF
>.|TRBV19|once|TRBJ1-5|19
TGTGCCAGTAGTCCGACCCGGGGGGGAACGCAAAGTGGCAATCAGCCCCAGCATTTT
CASSPTRGGTQSGNQPQHF
>TRBD2|TRBV5-1|.|TRBJ2-7|14
TGCGCCAGCAGCTTATTAGCGGGAGGCTCCGAGCAGTACTTC
CASSLLAGGSEQYF
>.|TRBV27|.|TRBJ1-3|17
TGTGCCAGCAGTTCCGGCAATGGGTGGGGGCATGGAAACACCATATATTTT
CASSSGNGWGHGNTIYF
>TRBD2|TRBV24-1|once|TRBJ2-7|20
TGTGCCACTGAAAAATTCGGGACTAGCGGGAGGGAGGCTAAGCCCTACGAGCAGTACTTC
CATEKFGTSGREAKPYEQYF
>.|TRBV14|.|TRBJ1-4|15
TGTGCCAGCAGCCAAGAAACAGGGTCTAATGAAAAACTGTTTTTT
CASSQETGSNEKLFF
>.|TRBV18|.|TRBJ2-5|13
TGTGCCAGCTCCCTATCGGGTTTGGAGACCCAGTACTTC
CASSLSGLETQYF
>.|TRBV5-1|once|TRBJ2-3|16
TGCGCCAGCAGCTTGGTAGGCAGGTCTTATTCAGATACGCAGTATTTT
CASSLVGRSYSDTQYF
>.|TRBV7-9|.|TRBJ2-3|14
TGTGCCAGCAGCTTAGTGGTGGGAGCGGATACGCAGTATTTT
CASSLVVGADTQYF
>TRBD2|TRBV5-1|.|TRBJ2-1|16
TGCGCCAGCAGCTTGGGTAGCGGGAGCTCCTACAATGAGCAGTTCTTC
CASSLGSGSSYNEQFF
>TRBD1|TRBV13|.|TRBJ2-7|15
TGTGCCAGCAGCGCGGCCGGACAGGGCTCCTACGAGCAGTACTTC
CASSAAGQGSYEQYF
>.|TRBV18|.|TRBJ2-1|12
TGTGCCAGCTCACCACCTCTCAATGAGCAGTTCTTC
CASSPPLNEQFF
>.|TRBV19|.|TRBJ1-6|16
TGTGCCAGTAGTATTGGAGCGGATGTTGGGTCCTCACCCCTCCACTTT
CASSIGADVGSSPLHF
>TRBD1|TRBV28|.|TRBJ1-5|15
TGTGCCATCACCATGGGAGGGACAGGATATCAGCCCCAGCATTTT
CAITMGGTGYQPQHF
>.|TRBV7-9|.|TRBJ1-3|15
TGTGCCAGCAGCCAGACTACAGGGTCCGGAAACACCATATATTTT
CASSQTTGSGNTIYF
>.|TRBV5-6|once|TRBJ1-5|14
TGTGCCAGCAGCTCCGACAGGAATCCTCAGCCCCAGCATTTT
CASSSDRNPQPQHF
>.|TRBV3-1/TRBV3-2|.|TRBJ2-7|15
TGTGCCAGCAGCCAAGGAGGGGGTAGGGGCTACGAGCAGTACTTC
CASSQGGGRGYEQYF
>TRBD1|TRBV5-1|.|TRBJ1-3|15
TGCGCCAGCAGACAGACAGGGGTCTCTGGAAACACCATATATTTT
CASRQTGVSGNTIYF
>TRBD1|TRBV6-5|.|TRBJ2-7|13
TGTGCCAGCAGTTATTCGGACAGGGTCGCGCAGTACTTC
CASSYSDRVAQYF
>.|TRBV28|few|TRBJ2-4|13
TGTGCCAGCAGTTTCGGAGCCAAAAACATTCAGTACTTC
CASSFGAKNIQYF
>.|TRBV29-1|.|TRBJ1-2|11
TGCAGCGTGATAAGCCGGGTCGGCTACACCTTC
CSVISRVGYTF
>.|TRBV20-1|.|TRBJ1-2|11
TGCAGTGCTAGAGTCGAGGCCGGCCACACCTTC
CSARVEAGHTF
>TRBD2|TRBV2|.|TRBJ2-3|15
TGTGCCAGCATCCTACTAGCGGCGAGCACAGATACGCAGTATTTT
CASILLAASTDTQYF
>TRBD2|TRBV5-1|.|TRBJ2-7|13
TGCGCCAGCAGCACTAGCGGGCTCTACGAGCAGTACTTC
CASSTSGLYEQYF